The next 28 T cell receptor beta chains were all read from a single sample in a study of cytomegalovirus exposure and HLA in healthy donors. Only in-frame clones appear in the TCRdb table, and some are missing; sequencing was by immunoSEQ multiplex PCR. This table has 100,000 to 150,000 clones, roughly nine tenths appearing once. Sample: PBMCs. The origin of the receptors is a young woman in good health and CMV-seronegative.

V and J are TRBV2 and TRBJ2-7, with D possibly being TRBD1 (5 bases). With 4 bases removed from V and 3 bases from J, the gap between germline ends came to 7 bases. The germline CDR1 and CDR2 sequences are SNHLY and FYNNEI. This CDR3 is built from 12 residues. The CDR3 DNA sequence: TGTGCCAGCAGTGCTGACAGCTACGAGCAGTACTTC. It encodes CASSADSYEQYF.

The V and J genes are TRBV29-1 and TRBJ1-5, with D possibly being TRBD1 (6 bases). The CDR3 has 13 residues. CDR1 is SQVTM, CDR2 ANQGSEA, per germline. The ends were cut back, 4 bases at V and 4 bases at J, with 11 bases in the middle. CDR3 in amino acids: CSVVQGLNQPQHF. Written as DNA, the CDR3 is TGCAGCGTTGTCCAGGGGTTGAATCAGCCCCAGCATTTT.

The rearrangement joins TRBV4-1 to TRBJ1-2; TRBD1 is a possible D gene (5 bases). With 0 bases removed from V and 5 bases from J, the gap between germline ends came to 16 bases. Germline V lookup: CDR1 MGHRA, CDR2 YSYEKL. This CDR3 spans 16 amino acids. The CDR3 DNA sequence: TGCGCCAGCAGCCAAGAGTCCCCAGGGTCGAGGTATGGCTACACCTTC. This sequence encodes CASSQESPGSRYGYTF.

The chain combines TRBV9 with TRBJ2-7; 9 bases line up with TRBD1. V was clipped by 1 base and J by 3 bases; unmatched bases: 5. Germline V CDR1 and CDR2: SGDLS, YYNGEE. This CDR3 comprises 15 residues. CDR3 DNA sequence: TGTGCCAGCAGCGTATGGTGGGGACAGGGCTACGAGCAGTACTTC. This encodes CASSVWWGQGYEQYF.

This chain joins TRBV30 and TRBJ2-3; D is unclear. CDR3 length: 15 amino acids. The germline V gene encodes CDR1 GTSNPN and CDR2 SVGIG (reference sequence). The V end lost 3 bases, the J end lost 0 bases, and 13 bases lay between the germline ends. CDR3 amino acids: CAWSPAASSTDTQYF. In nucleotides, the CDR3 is TGTGCCTGGAGCCCGGCAGCGTCTAGCACAGATACGCAGTATTTT.

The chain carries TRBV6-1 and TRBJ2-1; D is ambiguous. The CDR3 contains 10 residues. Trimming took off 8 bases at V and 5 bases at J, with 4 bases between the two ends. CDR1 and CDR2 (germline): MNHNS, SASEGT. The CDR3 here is CASRDNEQFF. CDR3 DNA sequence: TGTGCCAGCCGGGACAATGAGCAGTTCTTC.

CDR3 amino acids: CASRDRGQGHEKLFF. DNA of the CDR3: TGTGCCAGCAGAGATAGGGGACAGGGTCATGAAAAACTGTTTTTT. This chain joins TRBV2 and TRBJ1-4; TRBD1 matches at 9 bases. CDR1 and CDR2 from the germline V gene are SNHLY and FYNNEI. V dropped 6 bases and J dropped 6; count of bases not matched to a gene: 8. This CDR3 has 15 residues.

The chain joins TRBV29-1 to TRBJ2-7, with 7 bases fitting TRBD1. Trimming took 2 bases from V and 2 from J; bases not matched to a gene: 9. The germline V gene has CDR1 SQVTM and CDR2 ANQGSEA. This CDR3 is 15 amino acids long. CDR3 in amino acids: CSVEYRGGRTYEQYF. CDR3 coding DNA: TGCAGCGTTGAATATAGAGGGGGCAGGACCTACGAGCAGTACTTC.

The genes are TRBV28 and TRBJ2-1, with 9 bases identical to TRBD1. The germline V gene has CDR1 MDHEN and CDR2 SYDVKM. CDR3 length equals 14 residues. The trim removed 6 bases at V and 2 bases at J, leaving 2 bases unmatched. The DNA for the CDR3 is TGTGCCAGCAGGGACAGGGGTACCTACAATGAGCAGTTCTTC. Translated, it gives CASRDRGTYNEQFF.

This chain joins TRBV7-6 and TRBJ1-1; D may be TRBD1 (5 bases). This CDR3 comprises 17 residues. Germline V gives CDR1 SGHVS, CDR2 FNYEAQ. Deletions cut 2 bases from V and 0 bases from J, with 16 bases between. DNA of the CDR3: TGTGCCAGCAGCTTATCCAGGGCCCGTGATCTGAACACTGAAGCTTTCTTT. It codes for CASSLSRARDLNTEAFF. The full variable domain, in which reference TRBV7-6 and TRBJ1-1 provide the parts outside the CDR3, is GAGVSQSPRYKVTKRGQDVALRCDPISGHVSLYWYRQALGQGPEFLTYFNYEAQQDKSGLPNDRFSAERPEGSISTLTIQRTEQRDSAMYRCASSLSRARDLNTEAFFGQGTRLTVV.

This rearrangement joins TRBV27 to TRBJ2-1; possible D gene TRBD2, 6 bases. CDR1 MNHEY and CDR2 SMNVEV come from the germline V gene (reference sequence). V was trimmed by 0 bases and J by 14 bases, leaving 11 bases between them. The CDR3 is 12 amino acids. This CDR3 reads CASSLSASEEFF. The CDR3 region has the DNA TGTGCCAGCAGTTTATCTGCTAGCGAAGAGTTCTTC.

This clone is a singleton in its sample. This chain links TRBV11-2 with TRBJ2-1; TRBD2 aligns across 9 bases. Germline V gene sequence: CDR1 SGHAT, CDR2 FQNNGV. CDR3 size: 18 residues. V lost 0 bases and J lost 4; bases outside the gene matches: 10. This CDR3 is CASSLDISGSRLYNEQFF. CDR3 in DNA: TGTGCCAGCAGCTTAGACATTAGCGGGAGTCGGTTATACAATGAGCAGTTCTTC.

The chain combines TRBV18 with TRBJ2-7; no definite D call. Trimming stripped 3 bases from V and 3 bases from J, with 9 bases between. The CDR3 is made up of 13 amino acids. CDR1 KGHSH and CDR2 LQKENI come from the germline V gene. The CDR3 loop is CASSPELIYEQYF. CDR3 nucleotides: TGTGCCAGCTCACCGGAACTAATCTACGAGCAGTACTTC.

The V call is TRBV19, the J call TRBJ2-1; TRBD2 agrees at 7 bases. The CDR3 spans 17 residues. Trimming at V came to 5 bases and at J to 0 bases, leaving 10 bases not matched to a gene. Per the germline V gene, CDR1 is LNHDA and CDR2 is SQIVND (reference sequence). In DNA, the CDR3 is TGTGCCAGTAGTGGGGGGGACTGGCAAAGCTCCTACAATGAGCAGTTCTTC. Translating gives CASSGGDWQSSYNEQFF.

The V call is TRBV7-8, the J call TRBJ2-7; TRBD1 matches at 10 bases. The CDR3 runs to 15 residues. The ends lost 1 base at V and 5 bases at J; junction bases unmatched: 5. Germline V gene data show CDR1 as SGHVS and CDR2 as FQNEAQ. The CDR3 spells CASSLGDRGLNEQYF. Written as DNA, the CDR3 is TGTGCCAGCAGCTTAGGAGACAGGGGGCTGAACGAGCAGTACTTC.

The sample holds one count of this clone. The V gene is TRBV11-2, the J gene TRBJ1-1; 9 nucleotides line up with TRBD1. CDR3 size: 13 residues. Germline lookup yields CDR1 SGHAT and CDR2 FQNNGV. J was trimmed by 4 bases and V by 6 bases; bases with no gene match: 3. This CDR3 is CASRSDRGTEAFF. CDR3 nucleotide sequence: TGTGCCAGCAGATCGGACAGGGGCACTGAAGCTTTCTTT.

CDR3 amino acids: CAISDPSVGQGGYGYTF. The DNA of the CDR3 is TGTGCCATCAGTGACCCATCTGTGGGACAGGGCGGCTATGGCTACACCTTC. This sequence joins TRBV10-3 and TRBJ1-2, with TRBD1 identical over 9 bases. The CDR3 length is 17 residues. The trim removed 3 bases at V and 4 bases at J, leaving 12 bases unmatched. The germline V gene encodes CDR1 ENHRY and CDR2 SYGVKD.

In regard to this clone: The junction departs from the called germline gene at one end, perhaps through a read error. In DNA, the CDR3 is TGTGCCAGCAGCTTAGAGGCTAGCGGGGCCTCCCACAATGAGCAGTTCTTC. Amino acid sequence: CASSLEASGASHNEQFF. The chain couples TRBV13 to TRBJ2-1; 9 bases fit TRBD2. Germline assignment: CDR1 PRHDT and CDR2 FYEKMQ (reference sequence). The CDR3 has 17 residues.

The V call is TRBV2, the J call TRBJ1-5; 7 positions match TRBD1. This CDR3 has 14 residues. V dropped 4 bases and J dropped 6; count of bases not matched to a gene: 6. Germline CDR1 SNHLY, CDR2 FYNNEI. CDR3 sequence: CASSVGRGIQPQHF. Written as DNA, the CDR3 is TGTGCCAGCAGTGTAGGCAGGGGGATTCAGCCCCAGCATTTT.

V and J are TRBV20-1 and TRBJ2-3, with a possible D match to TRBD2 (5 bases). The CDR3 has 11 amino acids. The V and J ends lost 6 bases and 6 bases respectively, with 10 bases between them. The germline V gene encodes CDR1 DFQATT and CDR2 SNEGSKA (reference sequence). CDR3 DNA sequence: TGCAGTGCCTTGGGAGAGGATACGCAGTATTTT. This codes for CSALGEDTQYF.

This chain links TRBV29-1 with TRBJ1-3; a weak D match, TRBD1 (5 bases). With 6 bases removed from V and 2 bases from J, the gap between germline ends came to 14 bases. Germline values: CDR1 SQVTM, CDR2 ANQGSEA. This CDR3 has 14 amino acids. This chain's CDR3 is CSVDYQGTGNTIYF. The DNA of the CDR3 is TGCAGCGTAGATTACCAGGGTACTGGAAACACCATATATTTT.

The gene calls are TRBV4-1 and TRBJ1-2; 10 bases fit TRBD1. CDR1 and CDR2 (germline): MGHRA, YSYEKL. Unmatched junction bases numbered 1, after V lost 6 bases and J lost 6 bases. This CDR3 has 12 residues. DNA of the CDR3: TGCGCCAGCAGGGGGACAGGGGATGGCTACACCTTC. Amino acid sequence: CASRGTGDGYTF.

The CDR3 sequence is CASSWGENYGYTF. The CDR3 DNA reads TGTGCCAGCAGCTGGGGGGAAAACTATGGCTACACCTTC. The chain has TRBV7-3 and TRBJ1-2; a weak D match, TRBD1 (5 bases). The CDR3 contains 13 residues. The ends were cut back, 4 bases at V and 2 bases at J, with 8 bases in the middle. The germline V gene encodes CDR1 SGHTA and CDR2 FQGTGA.

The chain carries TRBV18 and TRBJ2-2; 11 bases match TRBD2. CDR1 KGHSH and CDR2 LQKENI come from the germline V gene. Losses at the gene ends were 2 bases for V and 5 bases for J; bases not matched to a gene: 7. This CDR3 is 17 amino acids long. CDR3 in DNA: TGTGCCAGCTCACCATATCCCCTAGCGGGAGGAACCGGGGAGCTGTTTTTT. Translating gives CASSPYPLAGGTGELFF.

CDR3 in amino acids: CASSGVGYEQFF. The CDR3, as DNA: TGTGCCAGCAGCGGAGTTGGTTATGAGCAGTTCTTC. This chain uses TRBV6-1 with TRBJ2-1; D remains unclear. This CDR3 is built from 12 residues. Germline-derived CDR1 and CDR2 are MNHNS and SASEGT. V shed 6 bases and J shed 8 bases, with 11 bases lying between them.

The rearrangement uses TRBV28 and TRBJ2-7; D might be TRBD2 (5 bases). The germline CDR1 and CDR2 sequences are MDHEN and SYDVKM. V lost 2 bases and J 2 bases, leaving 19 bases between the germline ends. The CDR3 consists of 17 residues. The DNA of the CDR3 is TGTGCCAGCAGTTTAGGTTTACTGAGCGGTATTGCCTACGAGCAGTACTTC. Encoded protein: CASSLGLLSGIAYEQYF.

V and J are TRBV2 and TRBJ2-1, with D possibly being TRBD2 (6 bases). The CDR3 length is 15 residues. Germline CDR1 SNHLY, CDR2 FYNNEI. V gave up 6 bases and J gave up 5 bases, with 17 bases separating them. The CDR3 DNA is TGTGCCAGCAGGGGGACTCAAGCTGGCCACAATGAGCAGTTCTTC. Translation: CASRGTQAGHNEQFF.

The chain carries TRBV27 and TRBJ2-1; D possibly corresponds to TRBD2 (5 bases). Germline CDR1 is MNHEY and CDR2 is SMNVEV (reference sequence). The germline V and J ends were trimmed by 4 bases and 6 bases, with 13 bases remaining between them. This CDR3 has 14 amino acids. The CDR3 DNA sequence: TGTGCCAGCAGTTGGAAGGGCGGGCGCAATGAGCAGTTCTTC. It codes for CASSWKGGRNEQFF.